This section outlines one T cell receptor (beta chain) sequence together with its context. These data belong to a study of blood T cell repertoires in COVID-19. Across the study: Researchers got acute and convalescent COVID-19 samples from the United States, Italy and Spain. PBMCs, B-cell-depleted T cells, or T cells were the source of the cDNA or gDNA that made up the material.

Authors' data handling: Estimation of nucleated cell counts was performed using reference gene primer amplification. TCRdb keeps only in-frame clones here, not all; method: immunoSEQ multiplex PCR. That table is the source of V, J and clone size, and D and trimming were worked out from the DNA. The sample consists of roughly 63,000 clones, more than 80% of them appearing once. This CDR3 is built from 16 residues. Looked up from germline, CDR1 is KGHDR and CDR2 is SFDVKD. V was pared by 2 bases and J by 3 bases, with 6 bases of the junction left unmatched. This receptor was taken from a man between 45 and 60 years old with acute or convalescent COVID-19. The J gene is TRBJ2-1, the V gene TRBV24-1; 7 nucleotides agree with TRBD1. What was sequenced was peripheral blood. CDR3 amino acids: CATSDSQGRHYNEQFF. The CDR3 nucleotides read TGTGCCACCAGTGATTCACAGGGGCGCCACTACAATGAGCAGTTCTTC.